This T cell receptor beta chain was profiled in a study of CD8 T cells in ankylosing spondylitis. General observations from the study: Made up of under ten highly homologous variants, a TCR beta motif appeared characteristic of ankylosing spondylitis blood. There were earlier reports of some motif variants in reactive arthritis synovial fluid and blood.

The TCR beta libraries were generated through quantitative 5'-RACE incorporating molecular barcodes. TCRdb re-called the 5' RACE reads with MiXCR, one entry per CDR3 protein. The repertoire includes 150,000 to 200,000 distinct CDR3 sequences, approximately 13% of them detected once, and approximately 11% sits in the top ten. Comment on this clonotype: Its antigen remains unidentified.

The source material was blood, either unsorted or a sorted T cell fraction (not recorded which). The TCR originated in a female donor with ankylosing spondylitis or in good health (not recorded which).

Written as DNA, the CDR3 is TGCGCCAGCAGCTTGTCTGGGGTATCTGGGGCCAACGTCCTGACTTTC. The encoded protein is CASSLSGVSGANVLTF. The rearrangement links TRBV5-1 to TRBJ2-6; D is unclear. In germline, CDR1 is SGHRS, CDR2 YFSETQ. This CDR3 contains 16 residues. V was clipped by 1 base and J by 1 base, with 9 bases between them.